This TCR beta chain was recovered during a study of human T cells and chemical hapten exposure. Noted time point: pre-sensitization, week 0. Regarding treatment: therapeutic diphenylcyclopropenone sensitization with weekly scalp DPC. Per germline, CDR1 MNHEY and CDR2 SVGEGT. CDR3 length: 11 amino acids. The V end lost 6 bases, the J end lost 9 bases, and 12 bases lay between the germline ends. The study used a library that attached unique molecular identifiers to individual cDNA molecules. Via MiXCR, TCRdb re-called the RACE reads, giving one row per CDR3 protein. The data hold fewer than 300,000 distinct CDR3 sequences, with approximately 8% observed a single time.

The gene calls are TRBV6-2 or TRBV6-3 and TRBJ2-7; D unresolved. The sequencing here drew on whole blood, taken in connection with sensitization to the hapten diphenylcyclopropenone (DPC). This clonotype was sampled from a man aged 18 to 29 with alopecia areata. Some clones in this sample may be carry-over from other donors' samples. This CDR3 reads CASSLLDRQYF. The CDR3 nucleotides are TGTGCCAGCAGCCTGTTGGACCGGCAGTACTTC.